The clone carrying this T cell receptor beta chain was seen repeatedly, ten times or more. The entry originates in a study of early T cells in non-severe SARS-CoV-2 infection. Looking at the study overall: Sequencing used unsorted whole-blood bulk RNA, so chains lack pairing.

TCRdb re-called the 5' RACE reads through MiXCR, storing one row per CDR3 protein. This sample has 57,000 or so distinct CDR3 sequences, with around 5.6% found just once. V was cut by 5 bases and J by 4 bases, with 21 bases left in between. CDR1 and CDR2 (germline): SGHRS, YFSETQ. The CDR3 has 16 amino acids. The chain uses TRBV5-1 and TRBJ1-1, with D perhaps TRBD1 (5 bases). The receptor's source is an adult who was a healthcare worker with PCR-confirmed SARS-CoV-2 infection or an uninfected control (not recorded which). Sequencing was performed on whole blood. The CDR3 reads CASRQWAGTRATEAFF. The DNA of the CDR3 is TGCGCCAGCAGGCAATGGGCCGGGACCCGGGCCACTGAAGCTTTCTTT.